This is a list of T cell receptor beta chains from one sample in a study of blood T cell repertoires in COVID-19. Sequenced by immunoSEQ multiplex PCR; TCRdb stores in-frame clones only, minus some. The data contain approximately 460,000 clones, roughly 87% of them singletons. What was sequenced was peripheral blood. The receptors here all came from a man aged 18 to 30 with COVID-19, enrolled during active disease. Both conserved end residues are part of each CDR3. Each record gives: CDR3 protein, CDR3 DNA, V gene, clone size, J gene, D gene. The D gene is left open where the match is weak. Clone sizes are given selectively: once, few, many, or a class where the clone is expanded.

cdr3_aa: CASSFFERGEQFF
cdr3_nt: TGTGCCAGCAGTTTCTTCGAGCGGGGGGAGCAGTTCTTC
v_call: TRBV27
clone_size: -
j_call: TRBJ2-1
d_call: TRBD2

cdr3_aa: CASSKEPRETQYF
cdr3_nt: TGTGCCAGCAGCAAAGAGCCGAGGGAGACCCAGTACTTC
v_call: TRBV21-1
clone_size: -
j_call: TRBJ2-5
d_call: -

cdr3_aa: CASSLATTGDTQYF
cdr3_nt: TGTGCCAGCAGTCTTGCTACCACGGGAGATACGCAGTATTTT
v_call: TRBV3-1/TRBV3-2
clone_size: -
j_call: TRBJ2-3
d_call: -

cdr3_aa: CASTDLWRRINEQFF
cdr3_nt: TGTGCCAGCACCGACCTCTGGAGAAGAATCAATGAGCAGTTCTTC
v_call: TRBV6-5
clone_size: -
j_call: TRBJ2-1
d_call: -

cdr3_aa: CASSLVQDYYGYTF
cdr3_nt: TGTGCCAGCAGTTTAGTTCAGGACTACTATGGCTACACCTTC
v_call: TRBV28
clone_size: -
j_call: TRBJ1-2
d_call: -

cdr3_aa: CASSLTSGTSYNEQFF
cdr3_nt: TGCGCCAGCAGCTTGACTAGCGGGACCTCCTACAATGAGCAGTTCTTC
v_call: TRBV5-1
clone_size: -
j_call: TRBJ2-1
d_call: TRBD2

cdr3_aa: CASSPGTVRNEQFF
cdr3_nt: TGTGCCAGTAGTCCCGGGACAGTTAGAAATGAGCAGTTCTTC
v_call: TRBV19
clone_size: -
j_call: TRBJ2-1
d_call: TRBD1

cdr3_aa: CASSIGTGVAQPQHF
cdr3_nt: TGTGCCAGTAGTATAGGGACAGGGGTAGCTCAGCCCCAGCATTTT
v_call: TRBV19
clone_size: once
j_call: TRBJ1-5
d_call: TRBD1

cdr3_aa: CASSRGNSVSYEQYF
cdr3_nt: TGCGCCAGCAGTCGAGGGAACTCAGTCTCCTACGAGCAGTACTTC
v_call: TRBV5-1
clone_size: -
j_call: TRBJ2-7
d_call: -

cdr3_aa: CASSIQAVDYEQYF
cdr3_nt: TGTGCCAGTAGTATTCAGGCAGTGGACTACGAGCAGTACTTC
v_call: TRBV19
clone_size: -
j_call: TRBJ2-7
d_call: -

cdr3_aa: CASSEQGGEKLFF
cdr3_nt: TGTGCCAGCAGTGAACAGGGGGGTGAAAAACTGTTTTTT
v_call: TRBV6-4
clone_size: -
j_call: TRBJ1-4
d_call: TRBD1

cdr3_aa: CASSRPGHNTDTQYF
cdr3_nt: TGTGCCAGCAGCCGGCCGGGACATAACACAGATACGCAGTATTTT
v_call: TRBV2
clone_size: -
j_call: TRBJ2-3
d_call: -

cdr3_aa: CASRNPGQGANEQYF
cdr3_nt: TGTGCCAGCAGGAATCCGGGACAGGGGGCCAACGAGCAGTACTTC
v_call: TRBV6-5
clone_size: once
j_call: TRBJ2-7
d_call: TRBD1

cdr3_aa: CASSTDKQGDTQYF
cdr3_nt: TGTGCCAGCAGCACCGACAAACAGGGAGATACGCAGTATTTT
v_call: TRBV7-9
clone_size: once
j_call: TRBJ2-3
d_call: -

cdr3_aa: CASGGQGAGANVLTF
cdr3_nt: TGTGCCAGCGGAGGGCAGGGGGCTGGGGCCAACGTCCTGACTTTC
v_call: TRBV6-4
clone_size: -
j_call: TRBJ2-6
d_call: -

cdr3_aa: CASSLVGGSSYNEQFF
cdr3_nt: TGTGCCAGCAGCTTGGTAGGTGGGAGCTCCTACAATGAGCAGTTCTTC
v_call: TRBV5-6
clone_size: once
j_call: TRBJ2-1
d_call: -